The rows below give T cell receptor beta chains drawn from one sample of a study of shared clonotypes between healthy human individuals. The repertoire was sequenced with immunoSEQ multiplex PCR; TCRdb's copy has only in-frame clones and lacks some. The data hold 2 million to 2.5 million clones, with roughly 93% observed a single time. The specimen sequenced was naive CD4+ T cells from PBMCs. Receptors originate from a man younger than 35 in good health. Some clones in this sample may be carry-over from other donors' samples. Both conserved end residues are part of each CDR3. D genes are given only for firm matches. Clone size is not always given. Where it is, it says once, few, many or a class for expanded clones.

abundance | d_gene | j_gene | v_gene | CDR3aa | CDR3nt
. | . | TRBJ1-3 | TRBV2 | CASSEQVYSGNTIYF | TGTGCCAGCAGTGAACAGGTTTACTCTGGAAACACCATATATTTT
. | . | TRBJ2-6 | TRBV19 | CASRNRGLTGANVLTF | TGTGCCAGTAGGAACAGAGGTCTGACTGGGGCCAACGTCCTGACTTTC
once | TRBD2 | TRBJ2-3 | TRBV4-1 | CASSQTLAGRDTQYF | TGCGCCAGCAGCCAGACACTAGCGGGCAGGGATACGCAGTATTTT
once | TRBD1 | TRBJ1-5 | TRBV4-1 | CASSQGWRQGDYPQHF | TGCGCCAGCAGCCAGGGTTGGCGACAGGGCGACTATCCCCAGCATTTT
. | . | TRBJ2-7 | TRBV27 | CASSSPRQTGEQYF | TGTGCCAGCAGTTCGCCGCGACAGACGGGTGAGCAGTACTTC
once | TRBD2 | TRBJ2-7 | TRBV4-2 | CASSPGLAGFSYEQYF | TGTGCCAGCAGCCCGGGACTAGCGGGCTTTTCCTACGAGCAGTACTTC
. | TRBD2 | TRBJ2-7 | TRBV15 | CATSRDRLAGNYEQYF | TGTGCCACCAGCAGAGATCGACTAGCGGGAAACTACGAGCAGTACTTC
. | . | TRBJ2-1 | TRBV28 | CASSLLSFSHYEQFF | TGTGCCAGCAGTTTACTGTCCTTCTCCCACTATGAGCAGTTCTTC
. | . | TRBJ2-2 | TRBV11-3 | CASSLSGSNTGELFF | TGTGCCAGCAGCTTATCGGGGTCGAACACCGGAGAGCTGTTTTTT
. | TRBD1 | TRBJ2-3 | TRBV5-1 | CASSRRDSDTDTQYF | TGCGCCAGCAGCCGCCGGGACAGCGACACAGATACGCAGTATTTT
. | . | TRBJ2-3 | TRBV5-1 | CASSLGTVTDTQYF | TGCGCCAGCAGCCTGGGGACCGTCACAGATACGCAGTATTTT
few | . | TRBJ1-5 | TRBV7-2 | CASSPQGNQPQHF | TGTGCCAGCAGCCCTCAGGGGAATCAGCCCCAGCATTTT
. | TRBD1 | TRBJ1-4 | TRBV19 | CASRKTGANEKLFF | TGTGCCAGTAGAAAAACAGGGGCTAATGAAAAACTGTTTTTT
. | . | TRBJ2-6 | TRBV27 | CASSLSPIATFHSGANVLTF | TGTGCCAGCAGTTTATCGCCGATAGCGACCTTTCACTCTGGGGCCAACGTCCTGACTTTC
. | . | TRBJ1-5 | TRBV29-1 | CSVESGDQPQHF | TGCAGCGTGGAGAGTGGCGATCAGCCCCAGCATTTT
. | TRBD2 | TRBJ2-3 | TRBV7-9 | CASSRIGREGNTQYF | TGTGCCAGCAGCCGTATAGGGAGGGAGGGGAATACGCAGTATTTT
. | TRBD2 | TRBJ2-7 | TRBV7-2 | CASSFGLAGGGEQYF | TGTGCCAGCAGCTTCGGACTAGCGGGAGGTGGCGAGCAGTACTTC
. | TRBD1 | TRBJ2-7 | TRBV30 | CAWSPQGAIGQYF | TGTGCCTGGAGTCCACAGGGGGCAATCGGGCAGTACTTC
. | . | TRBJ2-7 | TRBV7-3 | CASSLGGTAYEQYF | TGTGCCAGCAGCTTAGGGGGCACTGCCTACGAGCAGTACTTC
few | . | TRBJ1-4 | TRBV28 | CASSTRIATNEKLFF | TGTGCCAGCAGTACAAGAATAGCAACTAATGAAAAACTGTTTTTT
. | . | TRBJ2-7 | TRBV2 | CASSDGGGQYF | TGTGCCAGCAGTGACGGTGGCGGGCAGTACTTC
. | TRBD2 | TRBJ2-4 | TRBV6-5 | CASSPKRETYIQYF | TGTGCCAGCAGCCCGAAGCGGGAGACGTACATTCAGTACTTC
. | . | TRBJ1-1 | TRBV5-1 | CASSRKRNSPSGMNTEAFF | TGCGCCAGCAGCCGAAAAAGGAACAGTCCCTCGGGAATGAACACTGAAGCTTTCTTT
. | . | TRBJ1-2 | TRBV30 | CAWRHRVLDGYTF | TGTGCCTGGAGGCACAGAGTATTGGATGGCTACACCTTC
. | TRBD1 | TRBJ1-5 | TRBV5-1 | CASSSVTPGQGGQPQHF | TGCGCCAGCAGCTCGGTGACTCCGGGACAGGGAGGCCAGCCCCAGCATTTT
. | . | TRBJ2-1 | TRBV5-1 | CASSLEGRYNEQFF | TGCGCCAGCAGCTTGGAGGGGAGATACAATGAGCAGTTCTTC
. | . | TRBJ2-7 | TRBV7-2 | CASSLHSYEQYF | TGTGCCAGCAGCTTGCACTCCTACGAGCAGTACTTC
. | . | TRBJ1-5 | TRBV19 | CASSPPQGEDQPQHF | TGTGCCAGTAGTCCCCCGCAGGGAGAGGATCAGCCCCAGCATTTT
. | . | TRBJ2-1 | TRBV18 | CASSLDLGLNEQFF | TGTGCCAGCTCACTCGACTTGGGGTTAAATGAGCAGTTCTTC
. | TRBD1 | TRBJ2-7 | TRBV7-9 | CASSKTRTGGSHYEQYF | TGTGCCAGCAGCAAAACCAGGACAGGGGGGAGCCACTACGAGCAGTACTTC
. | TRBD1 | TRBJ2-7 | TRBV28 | CASSQRILLRNRDREYEQYF | TGTGCCAGCAGTCAGCGGATCTTACTCCGCAACCGGGACAGGGAATACGAGCAGTACTTC
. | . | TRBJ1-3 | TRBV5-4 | CASSFFTGPGNTIYF | TGTGCCAGCAGCTTTTTTACAGGGCCTGGAAACACCATATATTTT
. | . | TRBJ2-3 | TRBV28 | CASRTVGSTDTQYF | TGTGCCAGCAGGACAGTGGGCAGCACAGATACGCAGTATTTT